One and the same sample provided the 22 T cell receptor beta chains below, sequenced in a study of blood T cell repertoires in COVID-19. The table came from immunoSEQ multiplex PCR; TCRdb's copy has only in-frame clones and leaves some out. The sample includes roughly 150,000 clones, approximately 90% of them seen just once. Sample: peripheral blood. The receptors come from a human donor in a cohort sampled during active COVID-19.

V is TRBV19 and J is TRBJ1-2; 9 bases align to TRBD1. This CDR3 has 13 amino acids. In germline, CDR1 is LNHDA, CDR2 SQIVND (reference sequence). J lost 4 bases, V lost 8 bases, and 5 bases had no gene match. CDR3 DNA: TGTGCCAGTGGGACAGGGCTCGTCTATGGCTACACCTTC. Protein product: CASGTGLVYGYTF.

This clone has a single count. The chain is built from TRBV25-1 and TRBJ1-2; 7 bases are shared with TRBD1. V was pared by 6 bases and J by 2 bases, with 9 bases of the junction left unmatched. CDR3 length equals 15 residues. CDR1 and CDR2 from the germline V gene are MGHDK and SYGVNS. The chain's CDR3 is CASSMTGPGNYGYTF. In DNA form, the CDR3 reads TGTGCCAGCAGCATGACAGGGCCAGGGAACTATGGCTACACCTTC.

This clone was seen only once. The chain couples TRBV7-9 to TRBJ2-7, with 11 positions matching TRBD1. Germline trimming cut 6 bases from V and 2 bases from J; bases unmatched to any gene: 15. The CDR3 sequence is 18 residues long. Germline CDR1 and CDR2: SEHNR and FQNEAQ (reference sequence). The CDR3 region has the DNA TGTGCCAGCAGTGTACGAAGATCCGGGACAGGGGGAACCTACGAGCAGTACTTC. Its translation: CASSVRRSGTGGTYEQYF.

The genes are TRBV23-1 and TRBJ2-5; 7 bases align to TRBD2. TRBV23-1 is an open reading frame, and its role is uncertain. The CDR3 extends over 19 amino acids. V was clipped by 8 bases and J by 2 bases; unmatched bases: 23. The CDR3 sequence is CASPWKLAMKPVLQETQYF. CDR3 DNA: TGCGCCAGCCCCTGGAAACTAGCGATGAAGCCGGTCTTGCAAGAGACCCAGTACTTC.

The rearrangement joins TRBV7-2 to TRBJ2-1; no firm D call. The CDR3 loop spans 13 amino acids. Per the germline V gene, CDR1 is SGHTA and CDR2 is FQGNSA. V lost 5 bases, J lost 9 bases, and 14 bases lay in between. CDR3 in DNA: TGTGCCAGCAGCATAACCAGAGGCGGTGAGCAGTTCTTC. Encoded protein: CASSITRGGEQFF.

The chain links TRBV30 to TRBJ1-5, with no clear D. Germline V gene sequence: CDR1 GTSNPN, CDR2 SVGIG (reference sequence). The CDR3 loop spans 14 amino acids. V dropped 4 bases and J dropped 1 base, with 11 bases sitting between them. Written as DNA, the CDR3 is TGTGCCTGGACGCCCGCGGGAAGCAATCAGCCCCAGCATTTT. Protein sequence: CAWTPAGSNQPQHF.

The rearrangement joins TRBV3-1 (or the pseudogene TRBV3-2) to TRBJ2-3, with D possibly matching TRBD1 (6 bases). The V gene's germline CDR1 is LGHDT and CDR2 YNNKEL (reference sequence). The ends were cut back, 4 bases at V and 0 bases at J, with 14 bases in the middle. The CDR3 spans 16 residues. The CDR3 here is CASSPHRVPSTDTQYF. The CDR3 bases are TGTGCCAGCAGCCCCCACAGGGTTCCCAGCACAGATACGCAGTATTTT.

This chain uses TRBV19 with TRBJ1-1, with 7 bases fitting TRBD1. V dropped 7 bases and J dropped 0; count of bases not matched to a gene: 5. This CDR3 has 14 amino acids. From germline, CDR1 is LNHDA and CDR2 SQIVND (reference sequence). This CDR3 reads CASTEDRLNTEAFF. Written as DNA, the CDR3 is TGTGCCAGTACCGAGGACAGGTTGAACACTGAAGCTTTCTTT.

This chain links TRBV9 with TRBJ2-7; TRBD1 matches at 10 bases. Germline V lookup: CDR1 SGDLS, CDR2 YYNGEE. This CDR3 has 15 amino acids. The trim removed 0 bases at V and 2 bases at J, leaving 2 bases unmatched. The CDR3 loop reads CASSVGGTGAYEQYF. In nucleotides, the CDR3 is TGTGCCAGCAGCGTAGGTGGGACAGGGGCCTACGAGCAGTACTTC.

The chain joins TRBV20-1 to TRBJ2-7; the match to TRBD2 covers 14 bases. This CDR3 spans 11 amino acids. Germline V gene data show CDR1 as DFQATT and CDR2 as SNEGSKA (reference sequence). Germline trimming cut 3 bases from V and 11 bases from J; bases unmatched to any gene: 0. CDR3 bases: TGCAGTGCTAGGGGACTAGCGGGGGAGTACTTC. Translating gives CSARGLAGEYF.

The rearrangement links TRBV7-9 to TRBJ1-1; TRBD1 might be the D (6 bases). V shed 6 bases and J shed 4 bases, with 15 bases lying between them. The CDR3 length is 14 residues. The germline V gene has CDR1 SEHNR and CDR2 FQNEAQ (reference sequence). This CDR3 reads CASSSQGVSTEAFF. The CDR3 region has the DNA TGTGCCAGCAGTTCACAGGGCGTCAGCACTGAAGCTTTCTTT.

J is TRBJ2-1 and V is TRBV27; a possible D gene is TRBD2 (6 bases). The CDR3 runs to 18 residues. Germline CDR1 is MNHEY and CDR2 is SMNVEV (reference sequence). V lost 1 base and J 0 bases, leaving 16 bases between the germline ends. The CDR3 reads CASSLWVGGGSSYNEQFF. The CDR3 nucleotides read TGTGCCAGCAGTTTATGGGTCGGTGGGGGGAGCTCCTACAATGAGCAGTTCTTC.

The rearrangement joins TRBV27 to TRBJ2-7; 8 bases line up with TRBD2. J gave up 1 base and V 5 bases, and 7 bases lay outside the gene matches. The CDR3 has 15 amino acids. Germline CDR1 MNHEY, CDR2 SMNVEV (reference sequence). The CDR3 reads CASSTPAGASYEQYF. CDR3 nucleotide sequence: TGTGCCAGCAGTACCCCAGCGGGGGCATCCTACGAGCAGTACTTC.

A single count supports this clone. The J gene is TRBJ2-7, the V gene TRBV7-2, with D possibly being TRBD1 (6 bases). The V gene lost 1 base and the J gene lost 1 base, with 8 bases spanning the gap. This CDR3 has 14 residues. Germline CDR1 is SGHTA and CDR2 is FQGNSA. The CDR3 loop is CASSLGGTSYEQYF. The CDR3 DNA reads TGTGCCAGCAGCTTAGGGGGGACATCCTACGAGCAGTACTTC.

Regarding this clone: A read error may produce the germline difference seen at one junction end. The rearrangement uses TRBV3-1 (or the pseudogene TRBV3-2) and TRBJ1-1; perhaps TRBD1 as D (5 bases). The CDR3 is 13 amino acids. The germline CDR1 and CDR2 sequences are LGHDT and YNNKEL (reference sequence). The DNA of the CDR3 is TGTGCCAGCAGCCTAAGAGGTCATAAAGGGGCTTTCTTC. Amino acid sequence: CASSLRGHKGAFF.

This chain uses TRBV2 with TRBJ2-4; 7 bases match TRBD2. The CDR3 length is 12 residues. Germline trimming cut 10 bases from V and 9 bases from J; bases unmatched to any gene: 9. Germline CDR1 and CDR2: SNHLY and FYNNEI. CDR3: CATRRERGIQYF. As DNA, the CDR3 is TGTGCCACGAGGCGGGAGAGGGGCATTCAGTACTTC. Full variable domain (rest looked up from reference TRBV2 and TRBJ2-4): EPEVTQTPSHQVTQMGQEVILRCVPISNHLYFYWYRQILGQKVEFLVSFYNNEISEKSEIFDDQFSVERPDGSNFTLKIRSTKLEDSAMYFCATRRERGIQYFGAGTRLSVL.

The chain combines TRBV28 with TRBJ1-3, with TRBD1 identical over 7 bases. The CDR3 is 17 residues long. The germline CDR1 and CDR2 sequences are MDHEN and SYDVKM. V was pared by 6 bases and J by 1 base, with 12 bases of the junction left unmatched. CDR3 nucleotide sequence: TGTGCCAGCAGAACCACGGGACAGTTCCGTTCTGGAAACACCATATATTTT. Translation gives CASRTTGQFRSGNTIYF. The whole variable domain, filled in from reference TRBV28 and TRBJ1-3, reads DVKVTQSSRYLVKRTGEKVFLECVQDMDHENMFWYRQDPGLGLRLIYFSYDVKMKEKGDIPEGYSVSREKKERFSLILESASTNQTSMYLCASRTTGQFRSGNTIYFGEGSWLTVV.

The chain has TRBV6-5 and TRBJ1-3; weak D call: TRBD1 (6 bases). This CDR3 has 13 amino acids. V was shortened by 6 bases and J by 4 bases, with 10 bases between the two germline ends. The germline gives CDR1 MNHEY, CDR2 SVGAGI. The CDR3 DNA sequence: TGTGCCAGCAGCACAGGGAACGGAAACACCATATATTTT. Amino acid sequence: CASSTGNGNTIYF.

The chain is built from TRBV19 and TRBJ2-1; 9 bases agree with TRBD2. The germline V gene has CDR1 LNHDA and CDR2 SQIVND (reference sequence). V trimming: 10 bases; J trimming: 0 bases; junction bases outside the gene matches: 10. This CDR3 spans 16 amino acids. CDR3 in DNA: TGTGCCACTACGGGAGGTAGCGGGAGCTCCTACAATGAGCAGTTCTTC. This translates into CATTGGSGSSYNEQFF.

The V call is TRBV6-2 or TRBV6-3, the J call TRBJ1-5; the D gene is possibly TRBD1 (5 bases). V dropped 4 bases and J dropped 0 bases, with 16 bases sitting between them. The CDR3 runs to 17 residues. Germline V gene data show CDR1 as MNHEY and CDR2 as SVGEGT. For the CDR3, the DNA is TGTGCCAGCAGTTTGGGGGTGCAGGGAGGTAGCAATCAGCCCCAGCATTTT. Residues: CASSLGVQGGSNQPQHF.

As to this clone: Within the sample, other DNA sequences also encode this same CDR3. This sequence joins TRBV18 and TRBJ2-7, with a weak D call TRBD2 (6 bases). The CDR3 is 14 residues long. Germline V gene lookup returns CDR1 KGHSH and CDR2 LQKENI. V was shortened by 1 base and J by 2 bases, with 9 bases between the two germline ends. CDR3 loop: CASSPRDSTYEQYF. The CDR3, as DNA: TGTGCCAGCTCACCACGGGACTCTACCTACGAGCAGTACTTC.

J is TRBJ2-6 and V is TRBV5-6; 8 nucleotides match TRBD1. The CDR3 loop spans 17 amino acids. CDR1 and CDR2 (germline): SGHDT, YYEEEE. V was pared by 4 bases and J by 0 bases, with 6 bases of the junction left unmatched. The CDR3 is CASSAGQGVSGANVLTF. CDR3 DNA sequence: TGTGCCAGCAGCGCCGGACAGGGCGTCTCTGGGGCCAACGTCCTGACTTTC.